This T cell receptor beta chain derives from a study of T-cell memory formation after mild COVID-19 (dated by TCRdb to about 2021). Some background on the complete study: TCR sequence clusters from the two donors were found to be largely donor specific. In a couple of donors, T-cell clones that expanded and contracted after mild COVID-19 were followed by sequencing TCRalpha and TCRbeta repertoires longitudinally. The cohort comprised two young, previously healthy adult volunteers, one female and one male. Study-wide findings and limitations: The detection of some responding clones in pre-infection memory suggests that pre-existing cross-reactive memory T cells joined the SARS-CoV-2 response. Clones contracting from day 15 to 85 had balanced CD4/CD8 phenotypes, while a second wave expanding from day 15 to 37 was biased towards CD4+. Only a couple of mild cases were covered in the study, and larger cohorts including severe cases with pre-infection samples were considered necessary. Contracting CD4+ clones were located mainly in the CM and EM memory subsets, whereas CD8+ clones were found to be enriched in EMRA. Whether the second-wave clones peaking on day 37 were SARS-CoV-2 specific was not confirmed.

Ten or more counts support this clonotype. This clone's antigen is unknown. Base quality data are lacking; no much larger clone is found one base away. Instrument on record: Illumina NovaSeq 6000. Using 5'RACE with constant-segment primers, TCRalpha and TCRbeta cDNA libraries were constructed, with sample barcodes and unique molecular identifiers added in the process. RNA was extracted from every sample with Trizol reagent. Library amplification was performed in two PCR steps, and a second sample barcode and Illumina TruSeq adapters were introduced in the second step. Libraries were sequenced on an Illumina NovaSeq with 2 x 150 bp paired-end reads. As for how the authors treated the data: Demultiplexing of reads and collapsing into UMI-guided consensus sequences were performed with migec v1.2.7. Using mixcr v2.1.11, the UMI consensuses were aligned to TRA and TRB V and J templates and assembled into clonotypes. Expanded or contracted clonotypes were those called significant by both edgeR and NoisET, with noise models trained on biological replicates. For edgeR calls, the cutoffs were a false discovery rate-adjusted p below 0.01 and a log2 fold-change threshold of 1. PCA with hierarchical clustering of max-normalized trajectories of the 1000 most abundant clonotypes was used as exploratory dynamics analysis. Separately sequenced CD4+ and CD8+ repertoires were used to assign the CD4 or CD8 phenotype of responding clones. TCRdb handled the public reads itself, with Q25 trimming in fastp and clone calling in MiXCR, and kept productive beta chains. Every CDR3 protein is listed once, alongside the most common genes and DNA of its rows. The V and J calls, along with clone size, are taken from TCRdb and not from the paper's own processing. The sample table shows about 110,000 distinct CDR3 sequences, and about 17% are seen once. Together, the top ten hold over 25% of the sample.

PBMCs were isolated by Ficoll-Paque density gradient centrifugation. CDR1 and CDR2 are read off the germline V gene as SGHRS and YFSETQ. The CDR3 contains 15 residues, cysteine and phenylalanine counted. Just the 45-base CDR3 DNA is kept, in frame starting at base 1. Clipping removes 3 bases from V and 5 bases from J, with 2 as the unmatched junction base count. The TCR sequence derives from an adult woman who had mild COVID-19 (a few samples of this study predate the infection). The sample titles of this study are shuffled in the database, so cell type and time point are left out; the donor was told from shared clones. Sequences were obtained from PBMCs or a T cell subset sorted from them (not recorded which). Rearrangement joined TRBV5-1 to TRBJ2-1, and TRBD2 aligns with 13 junction nucleotides. The CDR3 sequence is CASSWTSGSDNEQFF. The nucleotide sequence is given as TGCGCCAGCAGCTGGACTAGCGGGAGTGACAATGAGCAGTTCTTC.